Below are 24 T cell receptor beta chains sequenced from a single sample in a study of technical replicates of blood from several donors (TCRdb year 2017). The library was built by means of the immunoSEQ multiplex PCR assay. TCRdb retrieved this table from immuneACCESS and kept in-frame rearrangements only. Not all clones are present; in checked studies, unresolved V genes account for under half, and no reason is known for the remainder. This sample is represented by about 83,000 clones; roughly nine tenths of them were singletons. The biggest ten clones account for approximately 0.25% of the sample. Sequencing input: T cells isolated from PBMCs. These receptors originate from a human donor in good health.

The chain is built from TRBV14 and TRBJ2-7; D might be TRBD1 (6 bases). V was pared by 4 bases and J by 6 bases, with 10 bases between. The CDR3 runs to 12 residues. Germline-derived CDR1 and CDR2 are SGHDN and FVKESK. The CDR3 DNA reads as TGTGCCAGCAGCCTTTCCAGGGGCGAGCAGTACTTC. Amino acids: CASSLSRGEQYF.

J is TRBJ2-7 and V is TRBV28, with 12 bases lining up with TRBD2. CDR1 MDHEN and CDR2 SYDVKM come from the germline V gene. V shed 4 bases, J shed 5 bases, and the junction held 12 bases outside the gene matches. This CDR3 spans 17 amino acids. The CDR3 DNA sequence: TGTGCCAGCAGTTCCTCCGAGTCGGCTAGCGGGAGGGACGAGCAGTACTTC. It codes for CASSSSESASGRDEQYF.

CDR3 residues: CASSFPGPWGGSLTASSGANVLTF. The CDR3 bases are TGTGCCAGCAGTTTTCCCGGTCCCTGGGGGGGAAGTCTAACAGCAAGCTCTGGGGCCAACGTCCTGACTTTC. This chain connects TRBV28 to TRBJ2-6; 7 bases line up with TRBD2. Trimming took 3 bases from V and 0 from J; bases not matched to a gene: 26. The CDR3 sequence is 24 residues long. The germline V gene encodes CDR1 MDHEN and CDR2 SYDVKM.

V is TRBV5-1 and J is TRBJ2-1, with 9 bases identical to TRBD1. The CDR3 sequence is 16 residues long. The junction had 12 bases not matched to a gene; V was cut back by 4 bases and J by 7 bases. Germline lookup yields CDR1 SGHRS and CDR2 YFSETQ. CDR3 sequence: CASSPPLQGAGNEQFF. The CDR3 DNA reads TGCGCCAGCAGCCCTCCCCTACAGGGGGCAGGGAATGAGCAGTTCTTC. Together with reference TRBV5-1 and TRBJ2-1, the CDR3 gives the full variable domain: KAGVTQTPRYLIKTRGQQVTLSCSPISGHRSVSWYQQTPGQGLQFLFEYFSETQRNKGNFPGRFSGRQFSNSRSEMNVSTLELGDSALYLCASSPPLQGAGNEQFFGPGTRLTVL.

The CDR3 spells CASSLLAAITDTQYF. The CDR3, as DNA: TGCGCCAGCAGCCTGCTAGCGGCAATCACAGATACGCAGTATTTT. The rearrangement joins TRBV5-1 to TRBJ2-3; 7 bases align to TRBD2. The V segment lost 4 bases and the J segment 2 bases; nucleotides outside the gene matches: 7. Germline assignment: CDR1 SGHRS and CDR2 YFSETQ. The length of the CDR3 is 15 residues.

This chain joins TRBV2 and TRBJ1-1; the match to TRBD1 covers 8 bases. Per germline, CDR1 SNHLY and CDR2 FYNNEI. The CDR3 runs 15 residues. J gave up 0 bases and V 2 bases, and 2 bases lay outside the gene matches. The CDR3 region has the DNA TGTGCCAGCAGTGAACGGACAGGGTTGAACACTGAAGCTTTCTTT. This translates into CASSERTGLNTEAFF.

V usage is TRBV7-9 and J usage is TRBJ2-7; 11 bases align to TRBD2. CDR3 length: 17 residues. V lost 6 bases, J lost 0 bases, and 10 bases stayed unmatched. Germline-derived CDR1 and CDR2 are SEHNR and FQNEAQ (reference sequence). The CDR3 DNA follows: TGTGCCAGCAGACCACCAACGACTAGCGGGGCCTCCTACGAGCAGTACTTC. Translation: CASRPPTTSGASYEQYF.

This clone has more than one count but fewer than ten. The chain carries TRBV5-1 and TRBJ1-1; 7 nucleotides agree with TRBD1. The CDR3 has 12 amino acids. CDR1 and CDR2 (germline): SGHRS, YFSETQ. J lost 6 bases, V lost 4 bases, and 3 bases had no gene match. CDR3 nucleotides: TGCGCCAGCAGCATCGACAGGGCTGAAGCTTTCTTT. Its translation is CASSIDRAEAFF.

V gene TRBV5-1 combines with J gene TRBJ2-7; TRBD1 might be the D (6 bases). Trimming removed 2 bases from V and 4 bases from J, with 10 bases in between. The CDR3 extends over 13 amino acids. Germline values: CDR1 SGHRS, CDR2 YFSETQ. This CDR3 is CASSFGQTYEQYF. The CDR3 DNA follows: TGCGCCAGCAGCTTCGGACAGACTTACGAGCAGTACTTC.

This chain joins TRBV5-4 and TRBJ2-7; 12 nucleotides align to TRBD2. This CDR3 has 14 amino acids. V gave up 4 bases and J gave up 6 bases; unmatched junction bases: 5. Germline V CDR1 and CDR2: SGHNT, YYREEE (reference sequence). DNA for the CDR3: TGTGCCAGCAGCCTAGCGGGAGGGCCCGTCGAGCAGTACTTC. Translating gives CASSLAGGPVEQYF. The full variable domain, rest sourced from reference TRBV5-4 and TRBJ2-7, is ETGVTQSPTHLIKTRGQQVTLRCSSQSGHNTVSWYQQALGQGPQFIFQYYREEENGRGNFPPRFSGLQFPNYSSELNVNALELDDSALYLCASSLAGGPVEQYFGPGTRLTVT.

CDR3 sequence reads: CASSSEGTSGPQRYNEQFF. CDR3 sequence (DNA): TGTGCCAGCAGCTCAGAAGGGACTAGCGGGCCACAGCGCTACAATGAGCAGTTCTTC. J is TRBJ2-1 and V is TRBV11-2; 12 bases map to TRBD2. V gave up 4 bases and J gave up 3 bases; unmatched junction bases: 13. The CDR3 length is 19 residues. The germline CDR1 and CDR2 sequences are SGHAT and FQNNGV.

The chain has TRBV9 and TRBJ2-3; TRBD2 aligns across 7 bases. The germline CDR1 and CDR2 sequences are SGDLS and YYNGEE. V shed 5 bases and J 0 bases; nucleotides not matched to a gene: 6. This CDR3 has 15 residues. The CDR3 reads CASRAGGGSTDTQYF. The DNA for the CDR3 is TGTGCCAGCAGGGCTGGGGGGGGGAGCACAGATACGCAGTATTTT.

The J gene is TRBJ2-3, the V gene TRBV7-9; 9 bases are shared with TRBD1. Germline assignment: CDR1 SEHNR and CDR2 FQNEAQ (reference sequence). J lost 5 bases, V lost 4 bases, and 7 bases had no gene match. This CDR3 has 15 residues. The CDR3 loop reads CASSSGTGWGDTQYF. The CDR3 DNA sequence: TGTGCCAGCAGCTCCGGGACAGGGTGGGGAGATACGCAGTATTTT.

Only a few counts were recorded for this clone. The J gene is TRBJ1-2, the V gene TRBV7-9; the D is unclear. Germline assignment: CDR1 SEHNR and CDR2 FQNEAQ (reference sequence). The CDR3 length is 13 residues. The germline V and J ends were trimmed by 4 bases and 4 bases, with 10 bases remaining between them. Here the CDR3 DNA reads TGTGCCAGCAGCTCTTACCCAGGCTATGGCTACACCTTC. The encoded protein is CASSSYPGYGYTF.

The DNA for the CDR3 is TGTGCCAGCAGCTCCACCTTGGGGGCCGACCAAGAGACCCAGTACTTC. Its protein is CASSSTLGADQETQYF. The chain carries TRBV11-3 and TRBJ2-5, with D tentatively TRBD1 (6 bases). There are 16 residues in the CDR3. Germline V lookup: CDR1 SGHNT, CDR2 YENEEA. Trimming stripped 4 bases from V and 0 bases from J, with 15 bases between.

The chain is built from TRBV4-1 and TRBJ2-3; 8 positions match TRBD2. With 0 bases clipped from V and 1 base from J, the junction kept 6 bases outside the gene matches. The CDR3 totals 17 residues. Germline CDR1 is MGHRA and CDR2 is YSYEKL. This chain's CDR3 is CASSQEALAGRTDTQYF. The CDR3, as DNA: TGCGCCAGCAGCCAAGAAGCCTTAGCGGGACGCACAGATACGCAGTATTTT.

The chain is built from TRBV6-5 and TRBJ2-1; no firm D call. The CDR3 runs to 16 residues. The V and J ends lost 1 base and 0 bases respectively, with 10 bases between them. Germline V gene lookup returns CDR1 MNHEY and CDR2 SVGAGI. This CDR3 is CASSYYTQSSYNEQFF. The CDR3 DNA is TGTGCCAGCAGTTACTACACACAGAGCTCCTACAATGAGCAGTTCTTC.

The rearrangement uses TRBV7-6 and TRBJ1-4, with TRBD1 matching over 12 bases. CDR3 length: 18 amino acids. With 5 bases clipped from V and 8 bases from J, the junction kept 15 bases outside the gene matches. CDR1 SGHVS and CDR2 FNYEAQ come from the germline V gene. CDR3 nucleotide sequence: TGTGCCAGCAGCCCCGGGACAGGGGGCGTACTAAGGAACGAAAAACTGTTTTTT. Its protein is CASSPGTGGVLRNEKLFF.

The genes are TRBV30 and TRBJ2-5, with 10 nucleotides matching TRBD2. CDR1 and CDR2 from the germline V gene are GTSNPN and SVGIG (reference sequence). V was clipped by 3 bases and J by 1 base; unmatched bases: 8. This CDR3 is built from 16 residues. CDR3 nucleotide sequence: TGTGCCTGGAGGTTAGAGCGGGGGGGCATCCAAGAGACCCAGTACTTC. It translates to CAWRLERGGIQETQYF.

J is TRBJ1-3 and V is TRBV5-4, with 8 positions matching TRBD1. CDR3 length: 14 amino acids. Trimming removed 4 bases from V and 4 bases from J; junction bases left unmatched: 4. The V gene's germline CDR1 is SGHNT and CDR2 YYREEE (reference sequence). In DNA form, the CDR3 reads TGTGCCAGCAGCAACCGGGACAGGGGAAACACCATATATTTT. It yields the protein CASSNRDRGNTIYF.

The chain employs TRBV5-6 and TRBJ2-7; D may be TRBD1 (7 bases). The V gene's germline CDR1 is SGHDT and CDR2 YYEEEE. The CDR3 length is 16 residues. The V end was cut by 4 bases, the J end by 2 bases, with 19 bases between. CDR3 loop: CASSPGAGTATYEQYF. Written as DNA, the CDR3 is TGTGCCAGCAGCCCGGGCGCGGGGACAGCAACCTACGAGCAGTACTTC.

The rearrangement joins TRBV14 to TRBJ1-4, with D unclear. The V end lost 4 bases, the J end lost 10 bases, and 19 bases lay between the germline ends. The CDR3 runs 15 residues. Germline CDR1 is SGHDN and CDR2 is FVKESK. The DNA for the CDR3 is TGTGCCAGCAGCCCGACGGGGAACGCTTTTAGAAAACTGTTTTTT. This gives the protein CASSPTGNAFRKLFF.

J is TRBJ1-1 and V is TRBV28; D is unresolved. The V end lost 5 bases, the J end lost 1 base, and 23 bases lay between the germline ends. The CDR3 spans 18 residues. Germline values: CDR1 MDHEN, CDR2 SYDVKM. The chain's CDR3 is CASSPWAGIGGSNTEAFF. CDR3 bases: TGTGCCAGCAGTCCCTGGGCCGGGATAGGAGGATCGAACACTGAAGCTTTCTTT.

The CDR3 DNA is TGTGCCAGCAGTGGGGCGTGGCGGGAAGACTACGAGCAGTACTTC. This encodes CASSGAWREDYEQYF. V is TRBV28 and J is TRBJ2-7; the D gene is possibly TRBD2 (6 bases). This CDR3 contains 15 residues. Germline V gene lookup returns CDR1 MDHEN and CDR2 SYDVKM. Trimming took off 5 bases at V and 3 bases at J, with 17 bases between the two ends. Supplemented by reference TRBV28 and TRBJ2-7, the full variable domain reads DVKVTQSSRYLVKRTGEKVFLECVQDMDHENMFWYRQDPGLGLRLIYFSYDVKMKEKGDIPEGYSVSREKKERFSLILESASTNQTSMYLCASSGAWREDYEQYFGPGTRLTVT.